The 24 T cell receptor beta chains in this list originate from one sample, sequenced in a study of cytomegalovirus exposure and HLA in healthy donors. 60 Vbeta and 13 Jbeta primers were used in PCR. The protocol was immunoSEQ multiplex PCR, while the TCRdb copy is restricted to in-frame clones and leaves out a portion. The profile covers some 150,000 clones, with around 83% appearing a single time and approximately 8.1% taken by the ten largest. Sequenced sample: PBMCs. The receptors were sampled from a woman aged 50 to 60 in good health and CMV-seropositive.

A few counts support this clone. The chain's CDR3 is CASSFTGDQETQYF. DNA for the CDR3: TGTGCCAGCAGTTTCACAGGGGATCAAGAGACCCAGTACTTC. J is TRBJ2-5 and V is TRBV27; 7 bases agree with TRBD1. V trimming: 3 bases; J trimming: 2 bases; junction bases outside the gene matches: 3. CDR1 MNHEY and CDR2 SMNVEV come from the germline V gene (reference sequence). The CDR3 spans 14 residues.

The V call is TRBV9, the J call TRBJ2-1; 8 bases agree with TRBD2. V lost 4 bases and J lost 8; bases outside the gene matches: 11. CDR3 length equals 15 residues. Germline values: CDR1 SGDLS, CDR2 YYNGEE. For the CDR3, the DNA is TGTGCCAGCAGCCTTCTGACTAGCGAGTTAGATGAGCAGTTCTTC. Its translation is CASSLLTSELDEQFF.

The chain combines TRBV2 with TRBJ2-7, with D perhaps TRBD1 (5 bases). The germline CDR1 and CDR2 sequences are SNHLY and FYNNEI. V lost 7 bases, J lost 5 bases, and 12 bases lay in between. The CDR3 contains 12 residues. The CDR3 DNA reads TGTGCCAGCAAAGGGGTTGCTGACGAGCAGTACTTC. Its translation: CASKGVADEQYF.

This chain joins TRBV4-3 and TRBJ1-5, with unresolved D. V lost 0 bases to trimming and J lost 9 bases, with 15 bases between them. The CDR3 has 15 amino acids. From germline, CDR1 is LGHNA and CDR2 YSLEER. The DNA for the CDR3 is TGCGCCAGCAGCCAAGATATGGCTCGGGGTAGGCCCCAGCATTTT. This translates into CASSQDMARGRPQHF.

This chain connects TRBV27 to TRBJ2-2, with TRBD1 as a possible D gene (5 bases). The CDR3 has 15 residues. Germline CDR1 and CDR2: MNHEY and SMNVEV (reference sequence). V lost 4 bases, J lost 0 bases, and 9 bases lay in between. Here the CDR3 DNA reads TGTGCCAGCAGTTACGACAGATCGAACACCGGGGAGCTGTTTTTT. It codes for CASSYDRSNTGELFF.

This chain joins TRBV2 and TRBJ1-1; 7 bases fit TRBD1. The ends lost 8 bases at V and 2 bases at J; junction bases unmatched: 11. The CDR3 contains 15 residues. Germline V gene lookup returns CDR1 SNHLY and CDR2 FYNNEI. In DNA form, the CDR3 reads TGTGCCAGCTTGTCACCGGGACAGATTAACACTGAAGCTTTCTTT. It translates to CASLSPGQINTEAFF.

The gene calls are TRBV9 and TRBJ2-1; TRBD2 aligns across 15 bases. There are 17 residues in the CDR3. V trimming: 4 bases; J trimming: 1 base; junction bases outside the gene matches: 3. In germline, CDR1 is SGDLS, CDR2 YYNGEE. CDR3 residues: CASSPGLAGGSYNEQFF. As DNA, the CDR3 is TGTGCCAGCAGCCCGGGACTAGCGGGGGGTTCCTACAATGAGCAGTTCTTC.

This clone was seen only a few times. In DNA form, the CDR3 reads TGTGCCAGCAGCTCAGCGACTCTGCTCTATGGCTACACCTTC. It codes for CASSSATLLYGYTF. The rearrangement uses TRBV5-8 and TRBJ1-2; D is ambiguous. This CDR3 has 14 amino acids. Germline loops: CDR1 SGHTS, CDR2 YDEGEE. With 3 bases removed from V and 4 bases from J, the gap between germline ends came to 13 bases.

V is TRBV5-4 and J is TRBJ2-1, with D uncertain. The V gene lost 4 bases and the J gene lost 2 bases, with 16 bases spanning the gap. Germline V CDR1 and CDR2: SGHNT, YYREEE (reference sequence). This CDR3 has 16 residues. The CDR3 region is CASSPKSAEAYNEQFF. The CDR3 region has the DNA TGTGCCAGCAGCCCGAAGAGTGCGGAAGCCTACAATGAGCAGTTCTTC.

This sequence joins TRBV18 and TRBJ2-1, with 12 positions matching TRBD2. CDR1 KGHSH and CDR2 LQKENI come from the germline V gene. This CDR3 comprises 14 residues. With V trimmed by 3 bases and J by 7 bases, 1 base remained unmatched. The chain's CDR3 is CASSPTSGGNEQFF. For the CDR3, the DNA is TGTGCCAGCTCACCGACTAGCGGGGGAAATGAGCAGTTCTTC. Full variable domain (remainder filled in from reference TRBV18 and TRBJ2-1): NAGVMQNPRHLVRRRGQEARLRCSPMKGHSHVYWYRQLPEEGLKFMVYLQKENIIDESGMPKERFSAEFPKEGPSILRIQQVVRGDSAAYFCASSPTSGGNEQFFGPGTRLTVL.

The chain carries TRBV5-1 and TRBJ1-2; D is undetermined. CDR1 and CDR2 (germline): SGHRS, YFSETQ. The CDR3 is 13 amino acids. V lost 0 bases, J lost 6 bases, and 9 bases lay in between. CDR3 loop: CASSLASADGYTF. DNA for the CDR3: TGCGCCAGCAGCTTGGCCTCGGCGGATGGCTACACCTTC.

Comments on this clone: One end of the junction does not line up with germline, which may come from a read error. V is TRBV5-4 and J is TRBJ2-1, with TRBD2 matching over 12 bases. The CDR3 extends over 15 amino acids. Germline V gene lookup returns CDR1 SGHNT and CDR2 YYREEE (reference sequence). The CDR3 region is CAGSSSTSGRSEQFF. CDR3 bases: TGTGCCGGCAGCTCGTCTACTAGCGGGAGGAGTGAGCAGTTCTTC.

CDR3 coding DNA: TGTGCCAGCAGCTTGTGGTCCCGGGAGCAGTACTTC. Its translation: CASSLWSREQYF. J is TRBJ2-7 and V is TRBV5-4; D is uncertain. Germline CDR1 and CDR2: SGHNT and YYREEE (reference sequence). The CDR3 length is 12 residues. Trimming left V 1 base short and J 7 bases short, with 9 bases between.

The chain recombines TRBV15 with TRBJ1-4; 7 positions agree with TRBD1. The V gene's germline CDR1 is LNHNV and CDR2 YYDKDF (reference sequence). Trimming cost V 3 bases and J 6 bases; bases outside gene matches: 13. This CDR3 has 17 amino acids. The CDR3 DNA reads TGTGCCACCAGCAGGAACACCCCGAGACAGGGCCATGAAAAACTGTTTTTT. Protein product: CATSRNTPRQGHEKLFF.

The chain uses TRBV27 and TRBJ1-5; 8 nucleotides agree with TRBD1. The J segment lost 0 bases and the V segment lost 2 bases, leaving 6 bases of the junction unmatched. Germline lookup yields CDR1 MNHEY and CDR2 SMNVEV (reference sequence). There are 17 residues in the CDR3. The CDR3 region has the DNA TGTGCCAGCAGTTTAGCAGGGGGCTTCGGTAGCAATCAGCCCCAGCATTTT. Encoded protein: CASSLAGGFGSNQPQHF.

Comment on this clone: The same CDR3 is also encoded by other DNA sequences in this sample. The rearrangement joins TRBV6-5 to TRBJ1-5; D not resolved. CDR3 length: 14 amino acids. With 8 bases removed from V and 2 bases from J, the gap between germline ends came to 13 bases. Germline CDR1 reads MNHEY; CDR2 reads SVGAGI. The CDR3 sequence is CASGRPEGNQPQHF. In nucleotides, the CDR3 is TGTGCCAGCGGGAGGCCCGAGGGCAATCAGCCCCAGCATTTT.

In DNA, the CDR3 is TGTGCCAGCTCACTCGCGGAGACCCAGTACTTC. Its protein is CASSLAETQYF. The chain joins TRBV18 to TRBJ2-5; D remains unclear. Germline V gives CDR1 KGHSH, CDR2 LQKENI. The CDR3 totals 11 residues. Trimming removed 4 bases from V and 5 bases from J, with 5 bases in between.

The rearrangement joins TRBV5-1 to TRBJ1-3; a possible D gene is TRBD1 (5 bases). V was shortened by 0 bases and J by 8 bases, with 6 bases between the two germline ends. The CDR3 contains 12 residues. The germline V gene has CDR1 SGHRS and CDR2 YFSETQ. CDR3: CASSLEGDTIYF. CDR3 DNA: TGCGCCAGCAGCTTGGAAGGGGACACCATATATTTT. Full variable domain (outside the CDR3, taken from reference TRBV5-1 and TRBJ1-3): KAGVTQTPRYLIKTRGQQVTLSCSPISGHRSVSWYQQTPGQGLQFLFEYFSETQRNKGNFPGRFSGRQFSNSRSEMNVSTLELGDSALYLCASSLEGDTIYFGEGSWLTVV.

This clone was found a few times. DNA of the CDR3: TGTGCCAGCAGTGATGAGGCTAGCGGTAGCACAGATACGCAGTATTTT. Its protein product is CASSDEASGSTDTQYF. This chain joins TRBV6-4 and TRBJ2-3; 7 nucleotides align to TRBD2. This CDR3 contains 16 residues. The V gene end was trimmed by 3 bases and the J gene end by 0 bases; junction bases not matched to a gene: 6. Germline-derived CDR1 and CDR2 are MRHNA and SNTAGT.

In this sample, this clone turned up a few times. V is TRBV19 and J is TRBJ1-5; 7 nucleotides match TRBD1. This CDR3 is built from 19 residues. Germline CDR1 LNHDA, CDR2 SQIVND (reference sequence). With 3 bases clipped from V and 0 bases from J, the junction kept 14 bases outside the gene matches. This CDR3 is CASSISYETGPGSNQPQHF. The CDR3 nucleotides are TGTGCCAGTAGTATCTCCTACGAGACAGGGCCTGGTAGCAATCAGCCCCAGCATTTT.

The genes are TRBV2 and TRBJ1-6; D is perhaps TRBD1 (5 bases). The CDR3 has 16 residues. The germline gives CDR1 SNHLY, CDR2 FYNNEI. The V end lost 1 base, the J end lost 1 base, and 8 bases lay between the germline ends. The CDR3 sequence is CASSEGPGSYNSPLHF. In nucleotides, the CDR3 is TGTGCCAGCAGTGAAGGTCCAGGGTCCTATAATTCACCCCTCCACTTT.

The J gene is TRBJ1-2, the V gene TRBV6-6, with D tentatively TRBD1 (5 bases). Germline CDR1 is MNHNY and CDR2 is SVGAGI (reference sequence). The CDR3 is made up of 14 amino acids. The V and J ends lost 10 bases and 1 base respectively, with 16 bases between them. CDR3 bases: TGTGCCACCGGGACTCGGGAAAGTAACTATGGCTACACCTTC. Protein product: CATGTRESNYGYTF.

V gene TRBV5-4 combines with J gene TRBJ1-2; no definite D call. Trimming left V 6 bases short and J 5 bases short, with 17 bases between. The V gene's germline CDR1 is SGHNT and CDR2 YYREEE (reference sequence). The CDR3 spans 14 residues. The CDR3 protein is CASTLDGGFYGYTF. In nucleotides, the CDR3 is TGTGCCAGCACCCTAGACGGAGGGTTTTATGGCTACACCTTC. Looking up the rest from reference TRBV5-4 and TRBJ1-2 gives the full variable domain: ETGVTQSPTHLIKTRGQQVTLRCSSQSGHNTVSWYQQALGQGPQFIFQYYREEENGRGNFPPRFSGLQFPNYSSELNVNALELDDSALYLCASTLDGGFYGYTFGSGTRLTVV.

The gene calls are TRBV15 and TRBJ2-7, with TRBD1 matching 7 bases. Germline V gives CDR1 LNHNV, CDR2 YYDKDF (reference sequence). After removal of 0 bases from V and 6 bases from J, the junction contained 5 bases not matched to a gene. The CDR3 consists of 14 residues. Here the CDR3 reads CATSRDRDRGEQYF. CDR3 bases: TGTGCCACCAGCAGAGACCGGGACAGAGGCGAGCAGTACTTC.